These T cell receptor beta chains were read from a single sample in a study of T cells in tuberculosis. The data were produced by immunoSEQ multiplex PCR, yet TCRdb's version contains in-frame clones alone and is incomplete. The data contain some 26,000 clones, more than 80% of them singletons. The sequenced sample consisted of PBMCs. All receptors derive from a donor between 10 and 35 years old with latent tuberculosis or without tuberculosis infection. Some clones in this sample may be carry-over from other donors' samples. The CDR3 runs from the conserved cysteine through the conserved F or W. The D gene is left open where the match is weak. Some rows have no size entry. The others give once, few or many, or a class for an expanded clone.

CDR3nt	CDR3aa	d_gene	v_gene	j_gene	abundance
TGTGCCAGCTCACCGGGACTAGCGGGAGTGCAGTACTTC	CASSPGLAGVQYF	TRBD2	TRBV18	TRBJ2-7	few
TGTGCCAGCTCACCACCCCCAGAGTCCCGGGACAGGGGTTCCTACGAGCAGTACTTC	CASSPPPESRDRGSYEQYF	TRBD1	TRBV18	TRBJ2-7	NA
TGTGCCAGCAGCTTACACCCCCCAACGGCCAGGGGCCAAGAGACCCAGTACTTC	CASSLHPPTARGQETQYF	NA	TRBV7-2	TRBJ2-5	NA
TGTGCCAGCAGCAACACCCAATCCTACGAGCAGTACTTC	CASSNTQSYEQYF	NA	TRBV7-2	TRBJ2-7	NA
TGTGCCAGCAGTTCCAGGGACAGGAGCAATCAGCCCCAGCATTTT	CASSSRDRSNQPQHF	TRBD1	TRBV2	TRBJ1-5	once
TGTGCCAGCAGCCAACGACCAGGGGCCTTCCCGAACACTGAAGCTTTCTTT	CASSQRPGAFPNTEAFF	NA	TRBV9	TRBJ1-1	NA
TGTGCCAGCACGACAGGGGACGAGCAGTACTTC	CASTTGDEQYF	TRBD1	TRBV25-1	TRBJ2-7	NA
TGTGCCAGCAGCTTAGACCCCCGGACTAGCGATTTCGGGACCAAAAACATTCAGTACTTC	CASSLDPRTSDFGTKNIQYF	TRBD2	TRBV11-2	TRBJ2-4	NA
TGTGCCAGCAGCTCTAACCGGGACAGGGTGTCCTACGAGCAGTACTTC	CASSSNRDRVSYEQYF	TRBD1	TRBV11-2	TRBJ2-7	NA
TGCGCCAGCAGATCGGGCGGGAGGGGTCCGGAGACCCAGTACTTC	CASRSGGRGPETQYF	TRBD2	TRBV5-1	TRBJ2-5	NA
TGTGCCAGCAGCTTAGGGTTTACTAAAACTAGCACAGATACGCAGTATTTT	CASSLGFTKTSTDTQYF	NA	TRBV13	TRBJ2-3	few
TGTGCCAGCAGCCCGGGACAGGGCATAGTCTACGAGCAGTACTTC	CASSPGQGIVYEQYF	TRBD1	TRBV7-9	TRBJ2-7	NA
TGTGCCAGCAGCCTGGGGACACATAACACTGAAGCTTTCTTT	CASSLGTHNTEAFF	NA	TRBV7-9	TRBJ1-1	NA
TGTGCCAGCAGCCAGATAGGACAGGGTCTTAAATGGGGAGATACGCAGTATTTT	CASSQIGQGLKWGDTQYF	TRBD1	TRBV7-9	TRBJ2-3	few
TGTGCCAGCAGCTTGGCCTGGGCGGGAGCCACAGATACGCAGTATTTT	CASSLAWAGATDTQYF	TRBD2	TRBV5-4	TRBJ2-3	NA
TGTGCCAGCAGCCCCCAAACAGGGGGCAGCATTGAAGCTTTCTTT	CASSPQTGGSIEAFF	TRBD1	TRBV7-9	TRBJ1-1	NA
TGTGCCAGCAGTCCTACAGGGGCAGATACGCAGTATTTT	CASSPTGADTQYF	TRBD1	TRBV6-6	TRBJ2-3	NA
TGTGCCTGGAGTTTCACCGGGACAGGGGTTAACACCATATATTTT	CAWSFTGTGVNTIYF	TRBD1	TRBV30	TRBJ1-3	NA
TGTGCCAGCAGCTTAGCGGCCGGGAGCTCCTACAATGAGCAGTTCTTC	CASSLAAGSSYNEQFF	NA	TRBV7-7	TRBJ2-1	once
TGTGCCAGCAGTTACTCCGGGGGGCAGGCAGAAGCTTTCTTT	CASSYSGGQAEAFF	NA	TRBV6-5	TRBJ1-1	NA
TGTGCCAGCAGCCCGATAGCCGGTGCTAGCACAGATACGCAGTATTTT	CASSPIAGASTDTQYF	NA	TRBV7-2	TRBJ2-3	NA
TGCAGCGTTGCGAGTGGCTACACCTTC	CSVASGYTF	NA	TRBV29-1	TRBJ1-2	NA
TGTGCCAGTAGTCCCACAGGGGAAGATGGCTACACCTTC	CASSPTGEDGYTF	TRBD1	TRBV19	TRBJ1-2	NA
TGTGCCAGCAGCCAAGATGGCAGGGGAGCTTTCTTT	CASSQDGRGAFF	NA	TRBV14	TRBJ1-1	NA
TGTGCCTGGGCAGCCCAGCGGGCCTACAATGAGCAGTTCTTC	CAWAAQRAYNEQFF	NA	TRBV30	TRBJ2-1	once
TGCGCCAGCAGCTTGCTCTACGCGGGAGTTGGGACCCAGTACTTC	CASSLLYAGVGTQYF	TRBD2	TRBV5-1	TRBJ2-5	once
TGTGCCAGCAGCAAAACAGAGACCACCTACGAGCAGTACTTC	CASSKTETTYEQYF	NA	TRBV21-1	TRBJ2-7	NA
TGTGCCAGCAGCCGGACAGGGTCCAATCAGCCCCAGCATTTT	CASSRTGSNQPQHF	TRBD1	TRBV11-2	TRBJ1-5	NA
TGCGCCAGCAGCCCGCGACCGGGACTAGCATACAATGAGCAGTTCTTC	CASSPRPGLAYNEQFF	TRBD2	TRBV5-1	TRBJ2-1	NA
TGTGCCAGCAGCCCAATGGACAGATCTCAGCCCCAGCATTTT	CASSPMDRSQPQHF	NA	TRBV2	TRBJ1-5	NA
TGTGCCATCAGTGAGCCGCGTGAGGGCGAGCCCCAGCATTTT	CAISEPREGEPQHF	NA	TRBV10-3	TRBJ1-5	NA
TGTGCCAGTCACCTAACTAGCGGGAGGCCCACAGATACGCAGTATTTT	CASHLTSGRPTDTQYF	TRBD2	TRBV19	TRBJ2-3	NA
TGTGCCAGCTCACGTCTAGCGATTCCCTACGAGCAGTACTTC	CASSRLAIPYEQYF	NA	TRBV18	TRBJ2-7	NA
TGTGCCAGCAGTTTATGGTCCAGGGACAGGTTAAATTATGGCTACACCTTC	CASSLWSRDRLNYGYTF	TRBD1	TRBV27	TRBJ1-2	NA
TGCGCCAGCACCTTAGCGGCGGGGAACACTGAAGCTTTCTTT	CASTLAAGNTEAFF	NA	TRBV5-1	TRBJ1-1	NA
TGTGCCACCAGCAGAGAGGGGGCCCCGAACACTGAAGCTTTCTTT	CATSREGAPNTEAFF	NA	TRBV15	TRBJ1-1	NA
TGTGCCAGTACCCTCCACCCGGGACAGGGGTATAGCAATCAGCCCCAGCATTTT	CASTLHPGQGYSNQPQHF	TRBD1	TRBV19	TRBJ1-5	NA
TGTGCCAGCAGCAACAGGGCGTTCGGGCAGCCCCAGCATTTT	CASSNRAFGQPQHF	NA	TRBV21-1	TRBJ1-5	NA
TGTGCCAGCAGTGAGTTAGCAGCGGGAGGCGGCAAAAACATTCAGTACTTC	CASSELAAGGGKNIQYF	TRBD2	TRBV2	TRBJ2-4	NA
TGTGCCACCAGCAGCGACTTGACTAGCGGGAAATACAATGAGCAGTTCTTC	CATSSDLTSGKYNEQFF	TRBD2	TRBV15	TRBJ2-1	NA
TGTGCCAGCATCGGGCTGTTTGAGGGGGCCTCTGGAAACACCATATATTTT	CASIGLFEGASGNTIYF	NA	TRBV21-1	TRBJ1-3	NA
TGTGCCAGCAGTTACGATTTGACAGGGACGAACTATGGCTACACCTTC	CASSYDLTGTNYGYTF	TRBD1	TRBV6-6	TRBJ1-2	NA
TGTGCCAGCAGCTTAGGAGGGGGAGACGGGAAGACCCAGTACTTC	CASSLGGGDGKTQYF	NA	TRBV7-9	TRBJ2-5	NA
TGTGCCAGCATCTGGGGGCCGGGACAGGAAACTTCGGGCTACACCTTC	CASIWGPGQETSGYTF	NA	TRBV21-1	TRBJ1-2	NA
TGCGCCAGCAGCCCGGACTCACTTACTGAAGCTTTCTTT	CASSPDSLTEAFF	NA	TRBV5-1	TRBJ1-1	NA
TGTGCCAGCTCACCACCGGGGACAGGCTACGAGCAGTACTTC	CASSPPGTGYEQYF	TRBD1	TRBV18	TRBJ2-7	NA
TGTGCCAGTAGTTACCGGGACAGGGATGGCTACACCTTC	CASSYRDRDGYTF	TRBD1	TRBV19	TRBJ1-2	NA
TGTGCCAGCAGCTTCGTCCGGGGGGTCCTCGGCTACACCTTC	CASSFVRGVLGYTF	NA	TRBV7-9	TRBJ1-2	NA
TGTGCCAGCAGCGAAGAGACAGGGGGGTACAAAAACATTCAGTACTTC	CASSEETGGYKNIQYF	TRBD1	TRBV7-3	TRBJ2-4	once
TGTGCCAGCTCGCTTTATGCCGGGACAGGGGGCAGTGAAAAACTGTTTTTT	CASSLYAGTGGSEKLFF	TRBD1	TRBV18	TRBJ1-4	NA
TGTGCTAGCGCCTTAATCGGGTCAGGGTACAATGAGCAGTTCTTC	CASALIGSGYNEQFF	NA	TRBV7-7	TRBJ2-1	NA
TGTGCCATCAGTGAGTTGGGGACAACTAACACTGAAGCTTTCTTT	CAISELGTTNTEAFF	NA	TRBV10-3	TRBJ1-1	NA
TGTGCCAGCCAAAAAAGGGAGTACGAGCAGTACTTC	CASQKREYEQYF	NA	TRBV6-1	TRBJ2-7	NA
TGCGCCAGCAGCTTGCATCCGGGCTCTGGAAACACCATATATTTT	CASSLHPGSGNTIYF	NA	TRBV5-1	TRBJ1-3	NA